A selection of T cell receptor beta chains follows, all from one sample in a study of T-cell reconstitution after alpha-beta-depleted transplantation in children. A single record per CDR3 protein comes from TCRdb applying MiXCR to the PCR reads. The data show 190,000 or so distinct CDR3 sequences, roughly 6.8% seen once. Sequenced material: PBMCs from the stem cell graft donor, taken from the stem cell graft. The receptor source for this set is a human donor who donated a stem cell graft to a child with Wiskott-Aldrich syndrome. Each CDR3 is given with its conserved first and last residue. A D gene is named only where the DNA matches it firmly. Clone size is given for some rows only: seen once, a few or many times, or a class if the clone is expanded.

cdr3_aa: CASSSPPEQYF
cdr3_nt: TGTGCCAGCAGTTCCCCCCCCGAGCAGTACTTC
clone_size: many
d_call: -
j_call: TRBJ2-7
v_call: TRBV28

cdr3_aa: CASTYRWQANYGYTF
cdr3_nt: TGTGCCAGTACATACAGGTGGCAAGCTAACTATGGCTACACCTTC
clone_size: few
d_call: -
j_call: TRBJ1-2
v_call: TRBV19

cdr3_aa: CASRATRESSYEQYF
cdr3_nt: TGTGCCAGCAGAGCCACCAGGGAAAGCTCCTACGAGCAGTACTTC
clone_size: -
d_call: -
j_call: TRBJ2-7
v_call: TRBV12-3/TRBV12-4

cdr3_aa: CAWRAYQGDGYTF
cdr3_nt: TGTGCCTGGAGAGCGTATCAGGGAGATGGCTACACCTTC
clone_size: many
d_call: -
j_call: TRBJ1-2
v_call: TRBV30

cdr3_aa: CASSVTARAVYGYTF
cdr3_nt: TGTGCCAGCAGCGTAACGGCCCGGGCTGTCTATGGCTACACCTTC
clone_size: few
d_call: -
j_call: TRBJ1-2
v_call: TRBV9

cdr3_aa: CSADPQGTEAFF
cdr3_nt: TGCAGTGCTGACCCTCAGGGGACTGAAGCTTTCTTT
clone_size: many
d_call: -
j_call: TRBJ1-1
v_call: TRBV20-1

cdr3_aa: CASFRGGSADTQYF
cdr3_nt: TGTGCCAGCTTCAGGGGTGGAAGTGCAGATACGCAGTATTTT
clone_size: many
d_call: -
j_call: TRBJ2-3
v_call: TRBV12-3/TRBV12-4

cdr3_aa: CASSWTGGNYGYTF
cdr3_nt: TGTGCCAGCAGCTGGACAGGGGGCAACTATGGCTACACCTTC
clone_size: many
d_call: TRBD1
j_call: TRBJ1-2
v_call: TRBV25-1

cdr3_aa: CASGHESSYNEQFF
cdr3_nt: TGTGCCAGCGGTCACGAAAGCTCCTACAATGAGCAGTTCTTC
clone_size: many
d_call: -
j_call: TRBJ2-1
v_call: TRBV7-2

cdr3_aa: CASSQRGARNSPLHF
cdr3_nt: TGTGCCAGCAGCCAGAGGGGGGCGCGTAATTCACCCCTCCACTTT
clone_size: -
d_call: -
j_call: TRBJ1-6
v_call: TRBV3-1